Below, 25 T cell receptor beta chains from the same sample are listed, as sequenced in a study of cytomegalovirus exposure and HLA in healthy donors. It was with 60 Vbeta and 13 Jbeta primers that the PCR ran. The protocol was immunoSEQ multiplex PCR, while the TCRdb copy is restricted to in-frame clones and leaves out a portion. The table lists roughly 160,000 clones, 60% to 85% of them singletons, with around 2.3% in the top ten. The sequenced sample was PBMCs. The receptors were gathered from a man aged 50 to 59 in good health and CMV-seropositive.

The V gene is TRBV11-3, the J gene TRBJ1-3; 7 nucleotides line up with TRBD1. V lost 1 base, J lost 0 bases, and 3 bases stayed unmatched. From germline, CDR1 is SGHNT and CDR2 YENEEA. The length of the CDR3 is 16 residues. The chain's CDR3 is CASSLGQGHSGNTIYF. CDR3 bases: TGTGCCAGCAGCTTAGGACAGGGTCACTCTGGAAACACCATATATTTT.

V usage is TRBV7-8 and J usage is TRBJ1-5, with 9 bases fitting TRBD1. The CDR3 length is 17 residues. With V trimmed by 1 base and J by 7 bases, 11 bases remained unmatched. Germline V gene data show CDR1 as SGHVS and CDR2 as FQNEAQ. Here the CDR3 DNA reads TGTGCCAGCAGCTTAGGCTACAGACAGGGGGTAGGACAGCCCCAGCATTTT. It specifies CASSLGYRQGVGQPQHF.

This chain joins TRBV29-1 and TRBJ2-3; TRBD1 is a possible D gene (7 bases). CDR3 length: 15 residues. Germline assignment: CDR1 SQVTM and CDR2 ANQGSEA. V dropped 6 bases and J dropped 6 bases, with 22 bases sitting between them. The CDR3 sequence is CSVSRGTEGLDTQYF. The CDR3 nucleotides read TGCAGCGTATCCCGGGGGACAGAAGGGTTGGATACGCAGTATTTT.

The chain links TRBV29-1 to TRBJ2-5; 7 nucleotides agree with TRBD2. The J call is doubtful: the DNA matches TRBJ2-7 better. Per the germline V gene, CDR1 is SQVTM and CDR2 is ANQGSEA. This CDR3 spans 13 amino acids. The CDR3 region has the DNA TGCAGCGTTGGGGGGGGGAGCTCCTACGAGCAGTACTTC. Translation: CSVGGGSSYEQYF.

This clone was observed a few times. J is TRBJ2-1 and V is TRBV19; 12 bases agree with TRBD2. The V gene's germline CDR1 is LNHDA and CDR2 SQIVND (reference sequence). Germline trimming cut 1 base from V and 4 bases from J; bases unmatched to any gene: 8. CDR3 size: 18 residues. The DNA of the CDR3 is TGTGCCAGTAGTATAGGAAGACTAGCGGGGGAGACATACAATGAGCAGTTCTTC. Translated: CASSIGRLAGETYNEQFF.

This clone has a handful of counts. The chain has TRBV10-3 and TRBJ2-5; maybe TRBD2 (6 bases). V shed 0 bases and J shed 5 bases, with 13 bases lying between them. The CDR3 has 15 residues. CDR1 is ENHRY and CDR2 is SYGVKD in the germline V gene. The CDR3 is CAISESGSSRETQYF. CDR3 nucleotides: TGTGCCATCAGTGAGTCCGGGAGCTCCAGGGAGACCCAGTACTTC.

This rearrangement joins TRBV19 to TRBJ1-2, with D unresolved. V was cut by 0 bases and J by 4 bases, with 6 bases left in between. Per the germline V gene, CDR1 is LNHDA and CDR2 is SQIVND (reference sequence). CDR3 length: 13 residues. CDR3 residues: CASSIDRFYGYTF. For the CDR3, the DNA is TGTGCCAGTAGTATAGACAGGTTCTATGGCTACACCTTC.

This clone was counted a few times. This chain uses TRBV5-4 with TRBJ1-4, with a possible D match to TRBD1 (5 bases). V lost 2 bases, J lost 2 bases, and 10 bases lay in between. Looked up from germline, CDR1 is SGHNT and CDR2 is YYREEE (reference sequence). The CDR3 totals 15 residues. The CDR3 loop reads CASSLTGGTNEKLFF. The CDR3 DNA reads as TGTGCCAGCAGCTTAACCGGGGGGACTAATGAAAAACTGTTTTTT.

The V gene is TRBV5-1, the J gene TRBJ1-5; D remains unclear. V lost 0 bases and J lost 0, with 7 bases in between. CDR3 size: 15 residues. Per the germline V gene, CDR1 is SGHRS and CDR2 is YFSETQ. CDR3 amino acids: CASSLGVHSNQPQHF. The CDR3 DNA sequence: TGCGCCAGCAGCTTGGGCGTCCATAGCAATCAGCCCCAGCATTTT.

This sequence joins TRBV6-5 and TRBJ2-2; TRBD1 aligns across 10 bases. Germline CDR1 and CDR2: MNHEY and SVGAGI. This CDR3 is built from 14 residues. V dropped 5 bases and J dropped 13; count of bases not matched to a gene: 10. The CDR3 protein is CASSGQGGPGWLFF. As DNA, the CDR3 is TGTGCCAGCAGTGGACAGGGGGGACCCGGGTGGCTGTTTTTT.

The chain is built from TRBV5-1 and TRBJ2-4, with D tentatively TRBD2 (6 bases). Trimming took 1 base from V and 7 from J, leaving 15 bases between them. Looked up from germline, CDR1 is SGHRS and CDR2 is YFSETQ. The CDR3 contains 15 residues. The CDR3 bases are TGCGCCAGCAGCTTGTCCTCGGGACTTCGGAACATTCAGTACTTC. Translating gives CASSLSSGLRNIQYF.

The rearrangement links TRBV2 to TRBJ2-1; a weak D match, TRBD2 (5 bases). The CDR3 is 13 amino acids. The V and J ends lost 6 bases and 5 bases respectively, with 11 bases between them. The germline V gene has CDR1 SNHLY and CDR2 FYNNEI. The CDR3 is CASSLGLNNEQFF. The CDR3, as DNA: TGTGCCAGCAGCCTTGGACTTAACAATGAGCAGTTCTTC.

This clone was seen a handful of times. A read error may account for a junction end that differs from germline. The chain joins TRBV7-9 to TRBJ2-3; 13 bases align to TRBD2. The CDR3 is 13 amino acids. Germline V gene lookup returns CDR1 SEHNR and CDR2 FQNEAQ (reference sequence). The CDR3 region is CASSLGTGTSGDF. Written as DNA, the CDR3 is TGTGCCAGCAGCTTAGGAACCGGGACTAGCGGGGATTTT.

The rearrangement joins TRBV6-5 to TRBJ1-6, with TRBD1 as a possible D gene (5 bases). This CDR3 is built from 16 residues. Trimming took off 0 bases at V and 7 bases at J, with 13 bases between the two ends. Germline lookup yields CDR1 MNHEY and CDR2 SVGAGI. CDR3 amino acids: CASSYSAGMANSPLHF. In DNA form, the CDR3 reads TGTGCCAGCAGTTACTCGGCAGGGATGGCGAATTCACCCCTCCACTTT.

The chain uses TRBV7-9 and TRBJ2-7, with a possible D match to TRBD1 (6 bases). Trimming left V 3 bases short and J 4 bases short, with 7 bases between. There are 12 residues in the CDR3. Germline V gene data show CDR1 as SEHNR and CDR2 as FQNEAQ (reference sequence). The CDR3 spells CASSFTGYEQYF. CDR3 coding DNA: TGTGCCAGCAGCTTCACAGGGTACGAGCAGTACTTC.

The CDR3 loop is CASKANRAGVLDSPLHF. For the CDR3, the DNA is TGTGCCAGTAAGGCTAACAGGGCCGGGGTATTGGATTCACCCCTCCACTTT. The V call is TRBV19, the J call TRBJ1-6; tentatively, D is TRBD1 (6 bases). Trimming shortened V by 7 bases and J by 8 bases, and 24 bases separated the two germline ends. Looked up from germline, CDR1 is LNHDA and CDR2 is SQIVND (reference sequence). This CDR3 comprises 17 residues.

The gene calls are TRBV7-8 and TRBJ1-4, with D possibly matching TRBD1 (6 bases). V was shortened by 5 bases and J by 1 base, with 14 bases between the two germline ends. The CDR3 is 16 residues long. Germline CDR1 is SGHVS and CDR2 is FQNEAQ. The CDR3 spells CASSPLRGRTNEKLFF. In DNA, the CDR3 is TGTGCCAGCAGCCCCCTTAGGGGGAGAACTAATGAAAAACTGTTTTTT. The variable domain in full, completed from reference TRBV7-8 and TRBJ1-4, reads GAGVSQSPRYKVAKRGQDVALRCDPISGHVSLFWYQQALGQGPEFLTYFQNEAQLDKSGLPSDRFFAERPEGSVSTLKIQRTQQEDSAVYLCASSPLRGRTNEKLFFGSGTQLSVL.

The genes are TRBV10-3 and TRBJ1-2; D perhaps matches TRBD1 (6 bases). The CDR3 sequence is 14 residues long. V was clipped by 6 bases and J by 2 bases, with 13 bases between them. The germline gives CDR1 ENHRY, CDR2 SYGVKD. Here the CDR3 DNA reads TGTGCCATCAGGGAGGGGGGCACGAACTATGGCTACACCTTC. It encodes CAIREGGTNYGYTF.

V gene TRBV20-1 combines with J gene TRBJ2-1, with 10 positions matching TRBD1. Germline V gives CDR1 DFQATT, CDR2 SNEGSKA (reference sequence). This CDR3 is 11 amino acids long. V dropped 7 bases and J dropped 6; count of bases not matched to a gene: 0. This CDR3 reads CSGDRGNEQFF. CDR3 nucleotides: TGCAGTGGGGACAGGGGCAATGAGCAGTTCTTC.

Written as DNA, the CDR3 is TGTGCCAGCAGCGGTCCAGGGTCCTACGAGCAGTACTTC. It codes for CASSGPGSYEQYF. The chain couples TRBV21-1 to TRBJ2-7; the table assigns TRBD1, which was not confirmed against the DNA. TRBV21-1 is an annotated pseudogene. The CDR3 is 13 residues long.

The V gene is TRBV6-6, the J gene TRBJ1-2; D possibly corresponds to TRBD1 (6 bases). V was shortened by 6 bases and J by 4 bases, with 18 bases between the two germline ends. The germline V gene encodes CDR1 MNHNY and CDR2 SVGAGI (reference sequence). The CDR3 totals 15 residues. CDR3 residues: CASRAGGGRPYGYTF. The CDR3 nucleotides read TGTGCCAGCAGAGCCGGGGGGGGCCGGCCCTATGGCTACACCTTC.

The chain employs TRBV20-1 and TRBJ1-1; D is possibly TRBD1 (5 bases). CDR1 and CDR2 from the germline V gene are DFQATT and SNEGSKA (reference sequence). The V gene lost 8 bases and the J gene lost 7 bases, with 14 bases spanning the gap. The CDR3 runs 11 residues. CDR3 DNA: TGCAGTACCTCTGACAGCTATGAAGCTTTCTTT. Its protein is CSTSDSYEAFF.

The rearrangement links TRBV4-3 to TRBJ1-4; 7 positions match TRBD1. This CDR3 contains 16 residues. CDR1 LGHNA and CDR2 YSLEER come from the germline V gene. With V trimmed by 4 bases and J by 7 bases, 12 bases remained unmatched. The CDR3 protein is CASSPRPGTAGEKLFF. CDR3 nucleotide sequence: TGCGCCAGCAGCCCTCGACCCGGGACAGCAGGTGAAAAACTGTTTTTT.

This clone was counted a few times. The chain joins TRBV10-3 to TRBJ2-2, with 7 bases identical to TRBD2. Germline values: CDR1 ENHRY, CDR2 SYGVKD. V trimming: 8 bases; J trimming: 3 bases; junction bases outside the gene matches: 9. The CDR3 loop spans 15 amino acids. Here the CDR3 DNA reads TGTGCCATCGGCGGGGGAGTCACCCACACCGGGGAGCTGTTTTTT. Translation: CAIGGGVTHTGELFF.

J is TRBJ2-1 and V is TRBV7-9; 11 positions match TRBD2. The V gene end was trimmed by 4 bases and the J gene end by 5 bases; junction bases not matched to a gene: 4. The CDR3 runs to 15 residues. The V gene's germline CDR1 is SEHNR and CDR2 FQNEAQ (reference sequence). CDR3 coding DNA: TGTGCCAGCAGCTCACCGGGACTAGCGGACAATGAGCAGTTCTTC. Protein sequence: CASSSPGLADNEQFF.